Below, 7 T cell receptor beta chains from the same sample are listed, as sequenced in a study of blood T cell repertoires in COVID-19. Only in-frame clones appear in the TCRdb table, and some are missing; sequencing was by immunoSEQ multiplex PCR. Among some 250,000 clones listed, more than 75% were seen once. The sequenced material came from peripheral blood. These receptors were collected from an elderly man with acute or convalescent COVID-19.

V and J are TRBV10-1 and TRBJ1-1; D ambiguous. The ends were cut back, 6 bases at V and 0 bases at J, with 8 bases in the middle. The germline V gene encodes CDR1 WNHNN and CDR2 SYGVQD (reference sequence). This CDR3 has 13 amino acids. CDR3: CASRAHMNTEAFF. The CDR3 region has the DNA TGCGCCAGCAGGGCACATATGAACACTGAAGCTTTCTTT.

The chain couples TRBV6-6 to TRBJ2-7; tentative D call: TRBD1 (6 bases). Germline loops: CDR1 MNHNY, CDR2 SVGAGI (reference sequence). Trimming left V 1 base short and J 4 bases short, with 8 bases between. The CDR3 has 13 amino acids. The DNA of the CDR3 is TGTGCCAGCAGTTACTATACAGGGTACGAGCAGTACTTC. Encoded protein: CASSYYTGYEQYF.

This chain links TRBV7-9 with TRBJ1-6; D is perhaps TRBD1 (5 bases). The CDR3 has 14 amino acids. V lost 1 base to trimming and J lost 15 bases, with 16 bases between them. Germline loops: CDR1 SEHNR, CDR2 FQNEAQ (reference sequence). CDR3 coding DNA: TGTGCCAGCAGCTTAGGGGCGGGGCCAGGATACCTCCACTTT. This translates into CASSLGAGPGYLHF.

The gene calls are TRBV19 and TRBJ1-5, with D unclear. V was shortened by 2 bases and J by 5 bases, with 13 bases between the two germline ends. Germline CDR1 is LNHDA and CDR2 is SQIVND (reference sequence). CDR3 length: 15 amino acids. The CDR3 sequence is CASSIKRAGHQPQHF. CDR3 DNA: TGTGCCAGTAGTATAAAAAGGGCGGGCCATCAGCCCCAGCATTTT.

This clone came up once. The chain couples TRBV5-1 to TRBJ2-3, with 7 bases identical to TRBD1. CDR1 and CDR2 from the germline V gene are SGHRS and YFSETQ. This CDR3 spans 15 amino acids. V lost 0 bases and J lost 4; bases outside the gene matches: 5. CDR3 DNA sequence: TGCGCCAGCAGCTTGGCGGGACAGCGACCAGATACGCAGTATTTT. Translated: CASSLAGQRPDTQYF.

Turning to this clone: Other DNA sequences from this sample encode an identical CDR3 as well. This chain joins TRBV28 and TRBJ2-6, with 7 bases matching TRBD1. The germline V gene encodes CDR1 MDHEN and CDR2 SYDVKM. This CDR3 contains 15 residues. V was clipped by 4 bases and J by 2 bases; unmatched bases: 2. The CDR3 DNA sequence: TGTGCCAGCAGTTCTACAGGGGCTGGGGCCAACGTCCTGACTTTC. This encodes CASSSTGAGANVLTF. Combining the CDR3 with reference TRBV28 and TRBJ2-6 gives the whole variable domain DVKVTQSSRYLVKRTGEKVFLECVQDMDHENMFWYRQDPGLGLRLIYFSYDVKMKEKGDIPEGYSVSREKKERFSLILESASTNQTSMYLCASSSTGAGANVLTFGAGSRLTVL.

This clone was seen only once. The V call is TRBV22-1, the J call TRBJ1-3; TRBD1, the table's D call, lacks a check against the DNA. TRBV22-1 is marked as a pseudogene. The CDR3 loop spans 17 amino acids. For the CDR3, the DNA is TGTCCTGGGAGCGCACGTGAGGGGGCGACGTTTGGAAACACCATATATTTT. Translation gives CPGSAREGATFGNTIYF.